One T cell receptor beta chain is described in this entry. CDR3 size: 13 residues. Germline V lookup: CDR1 MGHRA, CDR2 YSYEKL. Trimming left V 1 base short and J 9 bases short, with 10 bases between. These data originate in a study of T-cell reconstitution after alpha-beta-depleted transplantation in children. Unique molecular identifiers were used in preparing the TCRbeta library. MiXCR, applied by TCRdb to the PCR reads, yields one record per CDR3 protein. The sample consists of more than 450,000 distinct CDR3 sequences, around 18% of them appearing once. Sequenced material: PBMCs from the stem cell graft donor, taken from the stem cell graft. The gene calls are TRBV4-1 and TRBJ2-1; D assignment may be TRBD1 or TRBD2 (5 bases each). This receptor was taken from a human donor who donated a stem cell graft to a child with acute lymphoblastic leukemia. The CDR3 DNA follows: TGCGCCAGCAGCCAAGGGGGCCGGGGTGAGCAGTTCTTC. It specifies CASSQGGRGEQFF.